This TCR beta chain derives from a study of identical twins. In the case of this clonotype: Antigen specificity is unknown.

Findings and limits, study-wide: Zero-insertion analyses could be partly confounded by invariant MAIT and iNKT cells. With abundant cord blood beta clonotypes, insertions were fewer; memory repertoires showed no such pattern.

Through template switching, a universal primer site was introduced, and the cDNA contained unique molecular identifiers. TCRdb recomputed calls from the 5' RACE reads with MiXCR, one row per CDR3 protein. The sample lists around 370,000 distinct CDR3 sequences, roughly 10% occurring once. Sample: naive T cells sorted from blood. This clonotype was sampled from a woman aged 45-65 years in good health.

CDR3 DNA: TGTGCCAGTAGTCAACGACAGGGCTGGGACAATGAGCAGTTCTTC. Translating it yields CASSQRQGWDNEQFF. The gene calls are TRBV19 and TRBJ2-1, with TRBD1 identical over 7 bases. V shed 5 bases, J shed 5 bases, and the junction held 9 bases outside the gene matches. CDR1 is LNHDA and CDR2 is SQIVND in the germline V gene (reference sequence). CDR3 length: 15 amino acids. Supplemented by reference TRBV19 and TRBJ2-1, the full variable domain reads DGGITQSPKYLFRKEGQNVTLSCEQNLNHDAMYWYRQDPGQGLRLIYYSQIVNDFQKGDIAEGYSVSREKKESFPLTVTSAQKNPTAFYLCASSQRQGWDNEQFFGPGTRLTVL.